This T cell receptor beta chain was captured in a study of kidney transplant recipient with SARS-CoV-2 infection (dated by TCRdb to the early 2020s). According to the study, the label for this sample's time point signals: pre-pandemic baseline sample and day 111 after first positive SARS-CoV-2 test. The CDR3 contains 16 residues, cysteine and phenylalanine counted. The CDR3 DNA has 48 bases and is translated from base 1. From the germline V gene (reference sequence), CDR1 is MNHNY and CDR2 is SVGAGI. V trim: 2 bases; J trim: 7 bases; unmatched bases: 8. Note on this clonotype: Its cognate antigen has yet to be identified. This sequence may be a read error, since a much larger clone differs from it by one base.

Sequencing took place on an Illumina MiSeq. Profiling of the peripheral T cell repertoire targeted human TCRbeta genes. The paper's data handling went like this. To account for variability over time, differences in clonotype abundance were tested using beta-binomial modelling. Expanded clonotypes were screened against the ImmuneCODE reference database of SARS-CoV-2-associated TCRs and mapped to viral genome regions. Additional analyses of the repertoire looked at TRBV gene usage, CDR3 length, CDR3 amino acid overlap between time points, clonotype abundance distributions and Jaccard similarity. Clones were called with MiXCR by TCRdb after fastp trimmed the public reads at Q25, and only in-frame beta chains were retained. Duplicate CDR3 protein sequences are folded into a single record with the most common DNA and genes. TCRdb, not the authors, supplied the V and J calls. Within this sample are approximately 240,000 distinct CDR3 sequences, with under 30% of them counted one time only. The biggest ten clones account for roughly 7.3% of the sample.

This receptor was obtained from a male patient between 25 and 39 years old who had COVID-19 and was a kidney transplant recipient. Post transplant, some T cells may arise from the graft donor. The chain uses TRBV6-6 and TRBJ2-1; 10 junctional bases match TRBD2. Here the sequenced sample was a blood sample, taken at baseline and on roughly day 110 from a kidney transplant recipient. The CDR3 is CASSYRPAGGSNEQFF. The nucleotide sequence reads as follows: TGTGCCAGCAGTTACAGGCCAGCGGGAGGGAGTAATGAGCAGTTCTTC.